The next 21 T cell receptor beta chains were all read from a single sample in a study of regulatory T cells in long-lasting Graves disease. According to the study, TCR beta libraries were built with iRepertoire HTBI primers and CDR3-region Arm-PCR. MiXCR, applied by TCRdb to the multiplex PCR reads, yields one record per CDR3 protein. The sample shows approximately 470,000 distinct CDR3 sequences, about a fifth of them seen only once. Sample time point: persistent/refractory GD, antithyroid drugs over 5 years with positive TRAb. Generation of the TCR library employed RNA extracted from PBMCs. Specimen: peripheral blood mononuclear cells (PBMCs), collected when the disease was refractory, from a patient treated with antithyroid drugs. Source of these receptors: a female donor with Graves disease.

V usage is TRBV11-2 and J usage is TRBJ2-6; no clear D gene. CDR1 and CDR2 (germline): SGHAT, FQNNGV. The CDR3 sequence is 16 residues long. Trimming pared 5 bases from V and 0 bases from J, leaving 11 bases between. The CDR3 region is CASSPDGYSGANVLTF. The CDR3 DNA sequence: TGTGCCAGCAGCCCGGACGGATACTCTGGGGCCAACGTCCTGACTTTC.

This clonotype appeared a few times. The V gene is TRBV5-5, the J gene TRBJ2-2, with 8 bases matching TRBD2. The junction had 6 bases not matched to a gene; V was cut back by 1 base and J by 7 bases. Germline assignment: CDR1 SGHKS and CDR2 YYEKEE (reference sequence). This CDR3 region has 15 residues. Here the CDR3 DNA reads TGTGCCAGCAGCTTGACTAGCGGAAGTAACGGGGAGCTGTTTTTT. Residues: CASSLTSGSNGELFF.

This chain joins TRBV9 and TRBJ2-7; 14 nucleotides align to TRBD2. The length of the CDR3 is 16 residues. The germline gives CDR1 SGDLS, CDR2 YYNGEE. V shed 3 bases and J 3 bases; nucleotides not matched to a gene: 5. CDR3 coding DNA: TGTGCCAGCAGCGCCGGGACTAGCGGGAGCATCTACGAGCAGTACTTC. Translation: CASSAGTSGSIYEQYF.

This clonotype was found many times. This chain uses TRBV28 with TRBJ1-5; weak D call: TRBD1 (6 bases). Germline CDR1 MDHEN, CDR2 SYDVKM. V gave up 6 bases and J gave up 4 bases, with 16 bases separating them. This CDR3 is 15 amino acids long. The CDR3 sequence is CASRIQGPRNQPQHF. The CDR3 nucleotides are TGTGCCAGCAGGATACAGGGCCCTCGGAATCAGCCCCAGCATTTT.

This clonotype was observed a single time. V is TRBV18 and J is TRBJ2-7; 8 bases fit TRBD2. Germline assignment: CDR1 KGHSH and CDR2 LQKENI. V was clipped by 2 bases and J by 0 bases; unmatched bases: 6. The length of the CDR3 is 16 residues. This chain's CDR3 is CASSPFASGFSYEQYF. In DNA, the CDR3 is TGTGCCAGCTCACCATTCGCTAGCGGGTTCTCCTACGAGCAGTACTTC.

This clonotype turned up a few times. The chain is built from TRBV5-1 and TRBJ1-2; no clear D. The germline V and J ends were trimmed by 1 base and 3 bases, with 10 bases remaining between them. The CDR3 is 14 residues long. The V gene's germline CDR1 is SGHRS and CDR2 YFSETQ. CDR3 in amino acids: CASSLSDDDYGYTF. The CDR3 region has the DNA TGCGCCAGCAGCTTGAGTGATGACGACTATGGCTACACCTTC.

Ten or more counts support this clonotype. CDR3 sequence reads: CASRSDRAETQYF. The CDR3, as DNA: TGTGCCAGCAGATCTGACAGGGCAGAGACCCAGTACTTC. V is TRBV27 and J is TRBJ2-5, with 7 bases identical to TRBD1. The germline V gene has CDR1 MNHEY and CDR2 SMNVEV (reference sequence). The CDR3 runs to 13 residues. V lost 6 bases and J lost 4; bases outside the gene matches: 5.

This clonotype was seen at least ten times. The genes are TRBV28 and TRBJ2-7; 9 bases align to TRBD1. The germline CDR1 and CDR2 sequences are MDHEN and SYDVKM. With V trimmed by 6 bases and J by 2 bases, 5 bases remained unmatched. The CDR3 contains 14 residues. CDR3 sequence (DNA): TGTGCCAGCAGGAAGACAGGGGGAACCTACGAGCAGTACTTC. It specifies CASRKTGGTYEQYF.

This clonotype has just a few counts. The chain uses TRBV9 and TRBJ2-3; D is uncertain. Per germline, CDR1 SGDLS and CDR2 YYNGEE. V was trimmed by 4 bases and J by 6 bases, leaving 6 bases between them. The CDR3 extends over 11 amino acids. The DNA for the CDR3 is TGTGCCAGCAGCATTTTGGATACGCAGTATTTT. Translation gives CASSILDTQYF.

This chain links TRBV20-1 with TRBJ2-1, with a possible D match to TRBD2 (5 bases). There are 15 residues in the CDR3. Germline loops: CDR1 DFQATT, CDR2 SNEGSKA (reference sequence). V was trimmed by 0 bases and J by 2 bases, leaving 11 bases between them. This CDR3 reads CSARDPRGTYNEQFF. The CDR3 DNA reads TGCAGTGCTAGAGATCCCCGGGGTACCTACAATGAGCAGTTCTTC.

This clonotype has at least ten counts. The rearrangement uses TRBV28 and TRBJ1-2, with D possibly matching TRBD1 (5 bases). The germline V and J ends were trimmed by 8 bases and 1 base, with 11 bases remaining between them. The CDR3 is made up of 13 amino acids. The V gene's germline CDR1 is MDHEN and CDR2 SYDVKM. Here the CDR3 DNA reads TGTGCCAGCGCTGGGGGACTTAACTATGGCTACACCTTC. Protein sequence: CASAGGLNYGYTF.

This clonotype was detected many times. This rearrangement joins TRBV28 to TRBJ2-5; D perhaps matches TRBD2 (6 bases). Germline V gives CDR1 MDHEN, CDR2 SYDVKM. V lost 3 bases and J 1 base, leaving 15 bases between the germline ends. This CDR3 has 16 residues. DNA of the CDR3: TGTGCCAGCAGTTTGTGGGGGGTGGAGGGCCAAGAGACCCAGTACTTC. The encoded protein is CASSLWGVEGQETQYF.

This clonotype was observed at least ten times. CDR3 region: CASSPQLWEGYTF. The CDR3 DNA follows: TGTGCCAGCTCACCACAACTTTGGGAAGGCTACACCTTC. The chain uses TRBV18 and TRBJ1-2; no clear D. Trimming left V 1 base short and J 8 bases short, with 11 bases between. CDR3 size: 13 residues. Germline CDR1 KGHSH, CDR2 LQKENI.

This chain uses TRBV6-2 or TRBV6-3 with TRBJ1-1; TRBD1 matches 7 bases. CDR1 MNHEY and CDR2 SVGEGT come from the germline V gene. This CDR3 has 14 residues. V shed 5 bases, J shed 3 bases, and the junction held 6 bases outside the gene matches. CDR3 nucleotide sequence: TGTGCCAGCAGTCACCGGGACAGCCACACTGAAGCTTTCTTT. It translates to CASSHRDSHTEAFF.

The chain employs TRBV14 and TRBJ2-2, with TRBD1 as a possible D gene (6 bases). V was cut by 7 bases and J by 2 bases, with 11 bases left in between. The CDR3 spans 14 residues. The germline V gene has CDR1 SGHDN and CDR2 FVKESK. The CDR3 sequence is CASTLGTNTGELFF. The CDR3 DNA follows: TGTGCCAGCACGCTGGGGACAAACACCGGGGAGCTGTTTTTT.

This clonotype showed up many times. The V gene is TRBV27, the J gene TRBJ2-7, with D unclear. Germline V gene lookup returns CDR1 MNHEY and CDR2 SMNVEV (reference sequence). This CDR3 is built from 13 residues. V was shortened by 0 bases and J by 3 bases, with 6 bases between the two germline ends. CDR3 coding DNA: TGTGCCAGCAGTTTATCCCCCGGCTACGAGCAGTACTTC. Translated: CASSLSPGYEQYF.

This clonotype has more than one count but fewer than ten. The rearrangement links TRBV9 to TRBJ2-2; no reliable D call. V was trimmed by 2 bases and J by 9 bases, leaving 23 bases between them. In germline, CDR1 is SGDLS, CDR2 YYNGEE. The CDR3 has 17 amino acids. CDR3 residues: CASSVIFPRLGFRELFF. CDR3 bases: TGTGCCAGCAGCGTTATATTTCCCAGATTGGGGTTTCGGGAGCTGTTTTTT. Full variable domain (remainder filled in from reference TRBV9 and TRBJ2-2): DSGVTQTPKHLITATGQRVTLRCSPRSGDLSVYWYQQSLDQGLQFLIQYYNGEERAKGNILERFSAQQFPDLHSELNLSSLELGDSALYFCASSVIFPRLGFRELFFGEGSRLTVL.

This clonotype was recorded at least ten times. The chain joins TRBV6-1 to TRBJ2-7; 13 positions match TRBD2. V shed 6 bases and J 0 bases; nucleotides not matched to a gene: 8. The germline V gene has CDR1 MNHNS and CDR2 SASEGT. CDR3 size: 17 residues. CDR3 sequence reads: CASRHGLAGDSSYEQYF. The CDR3 DNA reads as TGTGCCAGCAGGCACGGACTAGCGGGAGACTCCTCCTACGAGCAGTACTTC.

This clonotype has at least ten counts. The chain links TRBV2 to TRBJ2-5; D might be TRBD1 (6 bases). The CDR3 sequence is 13 residues long. Germline CDR1 is SNHLY and CDR2 is FYNNEI. The V end was cut by 7 bases, the J end by 3 bases, with 12 bases between. The CDR3 DNA follows: TGTGCCAGCATTGGGCAGGGGAAAGAGACCCAGTACTTC. Amino acids: CASIGQGKETQYF.

With respect to this clonotype: Since a far larger clone is one base different, this is likely a read error. The chain has TRBV5-1 and TRBJ1-2; D is unclear. Per germline, CDR1 SGHRS and CDR2 YFSETQ. The length of the CDR3 is 13 residues. CDR3 in DNA: TGTGCCAGCAGCCTCACCAATATCTATGGCCACACCTTC. Its protein is CASSLTNIYGHTF.

A note on this clonotype: Just one base apart from a much larger clone, this may be a read error. DNA of the CDR3: TGTGCCAGCAGCCCCGGGACTAGCGGGACAACCTACGAGCAGTACTTC. Protein product: CASSPGTSGTTYEQYF. The chain joins TRBV7-8 to TRBJ2-7; TRBD2 matches 13 bases. Germline V CDR1 and CDR2: SGHVS, FQNEAQ. The CDR3 is 16 residues long. V was clipped by 5 bases and J by 2 bases; unmatched bases: 6.